The present TCR beta chain was sequenced within a study of blood T cell repertoires in COVID-19. This clone was recorded only once. Clones were sequenced by immunoSEQ multiplex PCR, and TCRdb holds only the in-frame ones, with some missing. The sample consists of some 360,000 clones, 87% of them appearing once. The V gene's germline CDR1 is SGHAT and CDR2 FQNNGV. V was pared by 0 bases and J by 7 bases, with 7 bases between. The CDR3 loop spans 13 amino acids. The material sequenced was peripheral blood. The receptor was derived from an older woman with COVID-19, enrolled during active disease. The gene calls are TRBV11-2 and TRBJ2-1; no clear D. The CDR3: CASSLDRVNEQFF. In DNA, the CDR3 is TGTGCCAGCAGCTTAGACCGCGTAAATGAGCAGTTCTTC.